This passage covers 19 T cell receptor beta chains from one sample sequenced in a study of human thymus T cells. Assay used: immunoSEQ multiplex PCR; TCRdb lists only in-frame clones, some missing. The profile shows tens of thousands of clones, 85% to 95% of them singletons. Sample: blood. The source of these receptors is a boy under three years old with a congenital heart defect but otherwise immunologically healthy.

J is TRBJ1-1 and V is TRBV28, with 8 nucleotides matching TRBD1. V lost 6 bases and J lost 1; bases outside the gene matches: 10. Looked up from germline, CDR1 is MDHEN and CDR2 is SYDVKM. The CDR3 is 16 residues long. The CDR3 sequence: CASSLRQGKGNTEAFF. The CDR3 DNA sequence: TGTGCCAGCAGCCTGAGACAGGGGAAGGGGAACACTGAAGCTTTCTTT.

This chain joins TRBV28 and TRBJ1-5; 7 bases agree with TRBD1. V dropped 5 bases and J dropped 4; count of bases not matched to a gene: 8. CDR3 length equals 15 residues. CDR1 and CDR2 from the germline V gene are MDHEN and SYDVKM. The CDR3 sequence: CASSLRQGRNQPQHF. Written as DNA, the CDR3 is TGTGCCAGCAGTCTACGACAGGGCCGTAATCAGCCCCAGCATTTT.

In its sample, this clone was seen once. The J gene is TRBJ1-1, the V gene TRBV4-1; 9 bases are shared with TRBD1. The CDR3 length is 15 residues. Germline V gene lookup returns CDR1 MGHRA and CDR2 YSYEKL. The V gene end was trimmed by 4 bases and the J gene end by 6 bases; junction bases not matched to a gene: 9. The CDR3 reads CASSPGGQGSAEAFF. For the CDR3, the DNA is TGCGCCAGCAGCCCTGGTGGACAGGGGTCGGCTGAAGCTTTCTTT.

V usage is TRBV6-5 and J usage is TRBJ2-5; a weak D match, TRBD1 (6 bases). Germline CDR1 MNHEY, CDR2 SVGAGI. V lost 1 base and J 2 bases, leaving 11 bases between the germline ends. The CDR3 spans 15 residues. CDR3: CASSYLPGQQETQYF. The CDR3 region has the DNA TGTGCCAGCAGTTACTTACCGGGACAACAAGAGACCCAGTACTTC.

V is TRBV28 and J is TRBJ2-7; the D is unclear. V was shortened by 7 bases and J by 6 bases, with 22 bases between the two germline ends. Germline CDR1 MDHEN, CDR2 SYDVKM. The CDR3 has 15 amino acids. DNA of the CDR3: TGTGCCAGCAAACATTACCAGCACGGCCACGGCGAGCAGTACTTC. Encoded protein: CASKHYQHGHGEQYF.

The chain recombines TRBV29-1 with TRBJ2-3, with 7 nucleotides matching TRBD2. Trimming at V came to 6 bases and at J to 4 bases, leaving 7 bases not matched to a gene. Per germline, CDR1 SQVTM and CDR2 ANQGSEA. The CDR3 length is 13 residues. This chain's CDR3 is CSVAWGRADTQYF. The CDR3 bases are TGCAGCGTAGCGTGGGGGAGGGCAGATACGCAGTATTTT.

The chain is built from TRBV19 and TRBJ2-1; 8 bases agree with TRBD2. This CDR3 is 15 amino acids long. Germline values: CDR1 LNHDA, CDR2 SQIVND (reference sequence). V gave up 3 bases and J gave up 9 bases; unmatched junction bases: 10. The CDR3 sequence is CASSIGTRGRGEQFF. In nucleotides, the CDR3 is TGTGCCAGTAGTATTGGGACTAGAGGGCGGGGTGAGCAGTTCTTC. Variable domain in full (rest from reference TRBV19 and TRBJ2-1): DGGITQSPKYLFRKEGQNVTLSCEQNLNHDAMYWYRQDPGQGLRLIYYSQIVNDFQKGDIAEGYSVSREKKESFPLTVTSAQKNPTAFYLCASSIGTRGRGEQFFGPGTRLTVL.

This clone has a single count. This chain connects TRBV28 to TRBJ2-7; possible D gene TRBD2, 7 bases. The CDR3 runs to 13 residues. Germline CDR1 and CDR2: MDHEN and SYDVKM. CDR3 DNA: TGTGCAGTTGGGCGGGGGACAACCTACGAGCAGTACTTC. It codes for CAVGRGTTYEQYF.

This chain's CDR3 is CASRAGTYNEQFF. The CDR3 DNA reads as TGTGCCAGCAGGGCTGGGACCTACAATGAGCAGTTCTTC. This chain connects TRBV6-5 to TRBJ2-1, with unresolved D. The V end lost 6 bases, the J end lost 2 bases, and 8 bases lay between the germline ends. This CDR3 is built from 13 residues. Germline lookup yields CDR1 MNHEY and CDR2 SVGAGI.

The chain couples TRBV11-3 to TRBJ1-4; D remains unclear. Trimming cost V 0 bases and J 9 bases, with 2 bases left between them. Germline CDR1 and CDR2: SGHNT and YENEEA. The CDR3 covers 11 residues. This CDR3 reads CASSLDQKLFF. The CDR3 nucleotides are TGTGCCAGCAGCTTAGACCAAAAACTGTTTTTT.

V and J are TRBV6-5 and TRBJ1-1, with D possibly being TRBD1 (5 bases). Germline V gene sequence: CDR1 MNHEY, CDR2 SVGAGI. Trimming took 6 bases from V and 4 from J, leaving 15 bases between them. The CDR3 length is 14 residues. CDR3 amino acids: CASSLLAGGTEAFF. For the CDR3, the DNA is TGTGCCAGCAGCCTCTTAGCTGGGGGCACTGAAGCTTTCTTT.

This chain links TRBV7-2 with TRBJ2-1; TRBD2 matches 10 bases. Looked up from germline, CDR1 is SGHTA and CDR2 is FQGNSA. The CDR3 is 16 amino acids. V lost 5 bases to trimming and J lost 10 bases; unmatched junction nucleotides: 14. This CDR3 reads CASSPKSVAGGREQFF. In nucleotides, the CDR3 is TGTGCCAGCAGCCCCAAGTCCGTAGCGGGGGGCAGGGAGCAGTTCTTC.

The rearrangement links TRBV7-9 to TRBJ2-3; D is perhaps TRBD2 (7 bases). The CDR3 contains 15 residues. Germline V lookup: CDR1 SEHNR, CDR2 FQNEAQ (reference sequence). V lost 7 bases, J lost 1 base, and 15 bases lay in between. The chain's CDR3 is CASTDPGGRTDTQYF. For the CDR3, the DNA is TGTGCCAGCACCGACCCGGGGGGCCGCACAGATACGCAGTATTTT. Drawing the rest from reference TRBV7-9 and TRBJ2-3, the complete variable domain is DTGVSQNPRHKITKRGQNVTFRCDPISEHNRLYWYRQTLGQGPEFLTYFQNEAQLEKSRLLSDRFSAERPKGSFSTLEIQRTEQGDSAMYLCASTDPGGRTDTQYFGPGTRLTVL.

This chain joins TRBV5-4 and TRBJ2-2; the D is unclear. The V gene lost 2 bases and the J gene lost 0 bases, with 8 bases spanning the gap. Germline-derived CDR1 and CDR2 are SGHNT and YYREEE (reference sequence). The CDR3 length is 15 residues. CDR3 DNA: TGTGCCAGCAGCTTTAGGGCCGCGAACACCGGGGAGCTGTTTTTT. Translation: CASSFRAANTGELFF.

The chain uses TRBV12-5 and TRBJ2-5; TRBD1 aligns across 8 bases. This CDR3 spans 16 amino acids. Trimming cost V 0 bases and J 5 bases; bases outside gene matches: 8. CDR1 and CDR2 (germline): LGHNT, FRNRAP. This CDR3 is CASGLVYRTGRETQYF. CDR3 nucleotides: TGTGCTAGTGGTTTGGTATATAGGACAGGGCGGGAGACCCAGTACTTC.

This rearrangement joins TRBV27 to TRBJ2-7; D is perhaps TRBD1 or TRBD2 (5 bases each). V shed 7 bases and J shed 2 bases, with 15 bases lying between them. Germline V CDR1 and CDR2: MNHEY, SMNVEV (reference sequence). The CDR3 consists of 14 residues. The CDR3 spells CASKGLTKPYEQYF. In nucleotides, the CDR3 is TGTGCCAGCAAGGGGCTGACTAAACCCTACGAGCAGTACTTC.

The CDR3 DNA reads as TGTGCCAGCAGCTTGGGACTAAGCTCCTACAATGAGCAGTTCTTC. This gives the protein CASSLGLSSYNEQFF. This chain joins TRBV5-6 and TRBJ2-1, with D possibly TRBD2 on 5 matching bases. The germline V and J ends were trimmed by 0 bases and 0 bases, with 7 bases remaining between them. CDR1 and CDR2 from the germline V gene are SGHDT and YYEEEE. This CDR3 region has 15 residues.

CDR3 sequence reads: CASRPDSLAQYF. In DNA, the CDR3 is TGTGCCAGCAGACCCGACAGCCTAGCCCAGTACTTC. The V call is TRBV11-2, the J call TRBJ2-7; the D call may be TRBD1 or TRBD2 (5 bases each). The CDR3 has 12 residues. The V gene's germline CDR1 is SGHAT and CDR2 FQNNGV. Trimming pared 6 bases from V and 10 bases from J, leaving 16 bases between. Filled out from reference TRBV11-2 and TRBJ2-7, the complete variable domain reads EAGVAQSPRYKIIEKRQSVAFWCNPISGHATLYWYQQILGQGPKLLIQFQNNGVVDDSQLPKDRFSAERLKGVDSTLKIQPAKLEDSAVYLCASRPDSLAQYFGPGTRLTVT.

The CDR3 nucleotides read TGTGCCAGCAGCTTAGCCGGTAGTCCGGTCCCCATCTACGAGCAGTACTTC. Amino acid sequence: CASSLAGSPVPIYEQYF. This chain links TRBV7-9 with TRBJ2-7; D not certain. The V end was cut by 0 bases, the J end by 3 bases, with 18 bases between. The CDR3 contains 17 residues. Germline lookup yields CDR1 SEHNR and CDR2 FQNEAQ (reference sequence).